These 31 T cell receptor beta chains came from one sample sequenced in a study of blood T cell repertoires in COVID-19. The method was immunoSEQ multiplex PCR; TCRdb's version includes in-frame clones alone and lacks a portion of them. The sample carries roughly 410,000 clones, approximately 89% recorded once. The source material was peripheral blood. The receptors come from a woman aged 55 to 70 with COVID-19, enrolled during active disease.

V and J are TRBV5-4 and TRBJ2-7; 10 nucleotides match TRBD2. V shed 4 bases, J shed 1 base, and the junction held 8 bases outside the gene matches. The CDR3 runs to 16 residues. CDR1 is SGHNT, CDR2 YYREEE, per germline (reference sequence). DNA for the CDR3: TGTGCCAGCAGCCCTCTCCCGGGACTAGCGTCCTACGAGCAGTACTTC. It encodes CASSPLPGLASYEQYF.

This clone was detected a few times. This rearrangement joins TRBV16 to TRBJ1-1, with D perhaps matching TRBD1 (6 bases). Deletions cut 0 bases from V and 10 bases from J, with 15 bases between. Germline V gives CDR1 KGHSY, CDR2 FQNENV. The CDR3 runs to 14 residues. The CDR3 DNA is TGTGCCAGCAGCCAATCCCCTACAGGGTGGTTAGCTTTCTTT. Amino acids: CASSQSPTGWLAFF. The variable domain in full, completed from reference TRBV16 and TRBJ1-1, reads GEEVAQTPKHLVRGEGQKAKLYCAPIKGHSYVFWYQQVLKNEFKFLISFQNENVFDETGMPKERFSAKCLPNSPCSLEIQATKLEDSAVYFCASSQSPTGWLAFFGQGTRLTVV.

The V and J genes are TRBV5-1 and TRBJ1-1, with D unresolved. CDR1 and CDR2 from the germline V gene are SGHRS and YFSETQ. CDR3 size: 13 residues. The V gene lost 1 base and the J gene lost 4 bases, with 8 bases spanning the gap. CDR3 amino acids: CASSLPLSTEAFF. The CDR3 bases are TGCGCCAGCAGCTTGCCCCTGAGCACTGAAGCTTTCTTT. The entire variable domain, with the rest obtained from reference TRBV5-1 and TRBJ1-1, is as follows: KAGVTQTPRYLIKTRGQQVTLSCSPISGHRSVSWYQQTPGQGLQFLFEYFSETQRNKGNFPGRFSGRQFSNSRSEMNVSTLELGDSALYLCASSLPLSTEAFFGQGTRLTVV.

The J gene is TRBJ2-5, the V gene TRBV2; 8 bases align to TRBD1. The CDR3 has 14 residues. Germline CDR1 and CDR2: SNHLY and FYNNEI. After removal of 5 bases from V and 1 base from J, the junction contained 3 bases not matched to a gene. CDR3 sequence (DNA): TGTGCCAGCAGTACTGACAGGGGCCAAGAGACCCAGTACTTC. Translated: CASSTDRGQETQYF.

This chain joins TRBV7-8 and TRBJ1-6; no reliable D call. CDR1 SGHVS and CDR2 FQNEAQ come from the germline V gene. The V and J ends lost 2 bases and 7 bases respectively, with 9 bases between them. The length of the CDR3 is 14 residues. For the CDR3, the DNA is TGTGCCAGCAGCTTAAGTAACGCGAATTCACCCCTCCACTTT. It translates to CASSLSNANSPLHF.

The V and J genes are TRBV4-1 and TRBJ2-7; tentative D call: TRBD2 (6 bases). There are 13 residues in the CDR3. Germline lookup yields CDR1 MGHRA and CDR2 YSYEKL. The V gene lost 0 bases and the J gene lost 12 bases, with 15 bases spanning the gap. The CDR3 DNA sequence: TGCGCCAGCAGCCAAGATCTGGCGGGGAGGCGGTACTTC. Its protein is CASSQDLAGRRYF.

V and J are TRBV19 and TRBJ2-1, with D maybe TRBD2 (7 bases). The CDR3 spans 18 residues. CDR1 LNHDA and CDR2 SQIVND come from the germline V gene (reference sequence). V lost 7 bases to trimming and J lost 4 bases, with 26 bases between them. The CDR3 DNA is TGTGCCAGTACCCCAAAGGGGGGGGTCAATAGATATTACAATGAGCAGTTCTTC. Amino acid sequence: CASTPKGGVNRYYNEQFF.

This clone was observed once. The chain links TRBV24-1 to TRBJ2-3, with 8 bases fitting TRBD2. Germline CDR1 and CDR2: KGHDR and SFDVKD. With V trimmed by 3 bases and J by 4 bases, 8 bases remained unmatched. This CDR3 has 16 residues. The CDR3 loop is CATSDHSGVTPDTQYF. The CDR3 region has the DNA TGTGCCACCAGTGATCATAGCGGGGTCACGCCAGATACGCAGTATTTT.

This clone was picked up one time. The chain uses TRBV28 and TRBJ2-2; D perhaps matches TRBD2 (5 bases). V was cut by 2 bases and J by 5 bases, with 15 bases left in between. Germline CDR1 and CDR2: MDHEN and SYDVKM. The CDR3 has 16 residues. CDR3 loop: CASSLTVGKRTGELFF. The CDR3 DNA is TGTGCCAGCAGTTTAACGGTCGGAAAGCGGACCGGGGAGCTGTTTTTT.

V gene TRBV29-1 combines with J gene TRBJ1-3, with D uncertain. The germline V gene has CDR1 SQVTM and CDR2 ANQGSEA. The CDR3 has 12 amino acids. With 6 bases removed from V and 7 bases from J, the gap between germline ends came to 13 bases. CDR3 loop: CSVLTRLNTIYF. The CDR3 bases are TGCAGCGTCTTGACCAGGCTGAACACCATATATTTT.

Notes on this clone: Other DNA sequences of this sample code for an identical CDR3. The V and J genes are TRBV7-3 and TRBJ2-1, with TRBD1 matching 8 bases. The CDR3 consists of 15 residues. V was clipped by 2 bases and J by 1 base; unmatched bases: 1. Germline V gene lookup returns CDR1 SGHTA and CDR2 FQGTGA. The chain's CDR3 is CASSLQGASYNEQFF. CDR3 sequence (DNA): TGTGCCAGCAGCTTACAGGGGGCGTCCTACAATGAGCAGTTCTTC.

This chain joins TRBV15 and TRBJ1-4; D uncertain. The CDR3 spans 13 residues. V was pared by 1 base and J by 12 bases, with 12 bases between. From germline, CDR1 is LNHNV and CDR2 YYDKDF (reference sequence). CDR3 region: CATSRVGRGELFF. The DNA of the CDR3 is TGTGCCACCAGCAGAGTAGGCCGGGGTGAACTGTTTTTT.

In nucleotides, the CDR3 is TGTGCCAGCAGCTTGCCCGGGGAGAGCTCCTACGAGCAGTACTTC. Amino acids: CASSLPGESSYEQYF. V and J are TRBV5-4 and TRBJ2-7; D may be TRBD2 (5 bases). V lost 1 base and J 0 bases, leaving 11 bases between the germline ends. Germline CDR1 is SGHNT and CDR2 is YYREEE (reference sequence). The CDR3 runs to 15 residues.

The V and J genes are TRBV6-5 and TRBJ2-5; D possibly corresponds to TRBD1 (5 bases). Germline CDR1 MNHEY, CDR2 SVGAGI. With 0 bases removed from V and 5 bases from J, the gap between germline ends came to 13 bases. The CDR3 consists of 15 residues. CDR3: CASSYSYQGSETQYF. CDR3 coding DNA: TGTGCCAGCAGTTACTCGTATCAGGGTTCGGAGACCCAGTACTTC.

The chain recombines TRBV5-5 with TRBJ1-1, with 7 bases matching TRBD1. This CDR3 has 16 amino acids. J gave up 1 base and V 4 bases, and 10 bases lay outside the gene matches. Germline V lookup: CDR1 SGHKS, CDR2 YYEKEE (reference sequence). In DNA, the CDR3 is TGTGCCAGCAGCCCTCAGACAGGGCGCGGGAACACTGAAGCTTTCTTT. Amino acids: CASSPQTGRGNTEAFF.

The chain couples TRBV5-1 to TRBJ1-2; TRBD1 matches at 8 bases. Germline assignment: CDR1 SGHRS and CDR2 YFSETQ. V lost 2 bases to trimming and J lost 2 bases; unmatched junction nucleotides: 5. The CDR3 is 15 residues long. CDR3 sequence (DNA): TGCGCCAGCAGCTTTGACAGGGGATGGAACTATGGCTACACCTTC. This gives the protein CASSFDRGWNYGYTF.

The chain uses TRBV29-1 and TRBJ1-1, with no clear D. There are 14 residues in the CDR3. Trimming removed 1 base at V and 0 bases at J, with 9 bases between. In germline, CDR1 is SQVTM, CDR2 ANQGSEA. This CDR3 reads CSVEAEKMNTEAFF. In DNA form, the CDR3 reads TGCAGCGTTGAAGCCGAGAAAATGAACACTGAAGCTTTCTTT.

The table lists this clone with a count of one. This chain uses TRBV4-2 with TRBJ2-7, with TRBD2 as a possible D gene (6 bases). The CDR3 runs 14 residues. Germline V lookup: CDR1 LGHNA, CDR2 YNFKEQ. Trimming cost V 5 bases and J 0 bases, with 11 bases left between them. CDR3 sequence: CASSTAGSSYEQYF. In DNA form, the CDR3 reads TGTGCCAGCAGCACCGCGGGGAGCTCCTACGAGCAGTACTTC.

This sequence joins TRBV19 and TRBJ2-2; no clear D gene. Trimming removed 4 bases from V and 0 bases from J, with 6 bases in between. Germline V gene data show CDR1 as LNHDA and CDR2 as SQIVND (reference sequence). The CDR3 covers 14 residues. The chain's CDR3 is CASSTPTNTGELFF. CDR3 nucleotides: TGTGCCAGTAGTACCCCAACGAACACCGGGGAGCTGTTTTTT.

This sequence joins TRBV18 and TRBJ1-1; 7 bases line up with TRBD1. Germline loops: CDR1 KGHSH, CDR2 LQKENI. This CDR3 spans 14 amino acids. The V segment lost 3 bases and the J segment 5 bases; nucleotides outside the gene matches: 6. As DNA, the CDR3 is TGTGCCAGCTCACCGACAGGGAGGTGGACTGAAGCTTTCTTT. Translated, it gives CASSPTGRWTEAFF.

This sequence joins TRBV30 and TRBJ2-3, with 7 positions matching TRBD2. The CDR3 is 13 amino acids. Germline trimming cut 3 bases from V and 4 bases from J; bases unmatched to any gene: 4. Germline V gene lookup returns CDR1 GTSNPN and CDR2 SVGIG (reference sequence). The CDR3 region is CAWRWGGADTQYF. The CDR3 nucleotides are TGTGCCTGGAGATGGGGAGGGGCAGATACGCAGTATTTT.

This CDR3 is CASSLVGQNTEAFF. CDR3 nucleotide sequence: TGTGCCAGCAGCTTAGTGGGGCAGAACACTGAAGCTTTCTTT. The rearrangement uses TRBV7-9 and TRBJ1-1; tentative D call: TRBD1 (5 bases). The germline V gene has CDR1 SEHNR and CDR2 FQNEAQ (reference sequence). This CDR3 contains 14 residues. V was pared by 1 base and J by 1 base, with 7 bases between.

This clone was counted once. V and J are TRBV6-5 and TRBJ2-1, with TRBD1 matching 9 bases. The CDR3 loop spans 14 amino acids. The V gene end was trimmed by 5 bases and the J gene end by 7 bases; junction bases not matched to a gene: 6. Germline V CDR1 and CDR2: MNHEY, SVGAGI. The CDR3 DNA reads TGTGCCAGCAGTACAGGGGGCAACGCGAATGAGCAGTTCTTC. Translated: CASSTGGNANEQFF.

This clone was recorded only once. The chain employs TRBV18 and TRBJ1-2, with 11 bases that match TRBD1. CDR1 and CDR2 (germline): KGHSH, LQKENI. The CDR3 runs to 18 residues. The V segment lost 6 bases and the J segment 3 bases; nucleotides outside the gene matches: 15. The CDR3 here is CASSPLPGRTGGDYGYTF. In DNA, the CDR3 is TGTGCCAGCTCTCCCCTCCCGGGTAGGACAGGGGGCGACTATGGCTACACCTTC.

The V gene is TRBV19, the J gene TRBJ1-2, with D unclear. This CDR3 has 16 amino acids. V lost 11 bases, J lost 3 bases, and 25 bases lay in between. The germline gives CDR1 LNHDA, CDR2 SQIVND (reference sequence). The CDR3 nucleotides read TGTGCCGAGGCCCGGGGAATGGACGGATTCGACTATGGCTACACCTTC. This translates into CAEARGMDGFDYGYTF.

Worth noting for this clone: The same CDR3 arises from other DNA sequences in this sample as well. This chain connects TRBV3-1 (or the pseudogene TRBV3-2) to TRBJ1-2, with D perhaps matching TRBD1 (5 bases). The germline V gene encodes CDR1 LGHDT and CDR2 YNNKEL (reference sequence). This CDR3 is built from 13 residues. V lost 4 bases to trimming and J lost 4 bases, with 10 bases between them. CDR3 nucleotides: TGTGCCAGCAGCCCTCGCGGGGGCTATGGCTACACCTTC. Translating it yields CASSPRGGYGYTF.

The V and J genes are TRBV5-1 and TRBJ1-5, with D unclear. The germline V gene has CDR1 SGHRS and CDR2 YFSETQ. Between the trimmed V and J ends, which lost 1 base and 6 bases, there was a span of 11 bases. This CDR3 has 14 residues. The CDR3 sequence: CASSLSGSSQPQHF. In DNA form, the CDR3 reads TGCGCCAGCAGCTTGTCCGGGTCCAGTCAGCCCCAGCATTTT. Full variable domain (rest looked up from reference TRBV5-1 and TRBJ1-5): KAGVTQTPRYLIKTRGQQVTLSCSPISGHRSVSWYQQTPGQGLQFLFEYFSETQRNKGNFPGRFSGRQFSNSRSEMNVSTLELGDSALYLCASSLSGSSQPQHFGDGTRLSIL.

This sequence joins TRBV2 and TRBJ2-7; D may be TRBD2 (5 bases). Germline CDR1 is SNHLY and CDR2 is FYNNEI. The length of the CDR3 is 14 residues. V lost 2 bases, J lost 0 bases, and 8 bases lay in between. The CDR3 nucleotides read TGTGCCAGCAGTGAACGGGGTGGCTCCTACGAGCAGTACTTC. This codes for CASSERGGSYEQYF.

The chain recombines TRBV3-1 (or the pseudogene TRBV3-2) with TRBJ2-7, with TRBD2 matching 8 bases. Trimming cost V 4 bases and J 9 bases; bases outside gene matches: 11. Per the germline V gene, CDR1 is LGHDT and CDR2 is YNNKEL (reference sequence). The CDR3 is 14 amino acids. For the CDR3, the DNA is TGTGCCAGCAGCCGGGAGCGGGGGAATACTGGGCAGTACTTC. Protein: CASSRERGNTGQYF.

The genes are TRBV3-1 (or the pseudogene TRBV3-2) and TRBJ2-7; the D is unclear. V was pared by 4 bases and J by 5 bases, with 12 bases between. Germline V gene lookup returns CDR1 LGHDT and CDR2 YNNKEL (reference sequence). The CDR3 runs to 13 residues. In DNA form, the CDR3 reads TGTGCCAGCAGCCGCGGTTTCAGCCACGAGCAGTACTTC. Translated: CASSRGFSHEQYF.

Only a few counts were recorded for this clone. The sample holds other DNA sequences that translate to the same CDR3. The chain employs TRBV28 and TRBJ1-1; unclear D gene. The CDR3 has 11 residues. V was cut by 7 bases and J by 2 bases, with 5 bases left in between. Germline V gives CDR1 MDHEN, CDR2 SYDVKM. The CDR3 sequence: CASTLNTEAFF. The CDR3 nucleotides are TGTGCCAGCACCCTAAACACTGAAGCTTTCTTT.